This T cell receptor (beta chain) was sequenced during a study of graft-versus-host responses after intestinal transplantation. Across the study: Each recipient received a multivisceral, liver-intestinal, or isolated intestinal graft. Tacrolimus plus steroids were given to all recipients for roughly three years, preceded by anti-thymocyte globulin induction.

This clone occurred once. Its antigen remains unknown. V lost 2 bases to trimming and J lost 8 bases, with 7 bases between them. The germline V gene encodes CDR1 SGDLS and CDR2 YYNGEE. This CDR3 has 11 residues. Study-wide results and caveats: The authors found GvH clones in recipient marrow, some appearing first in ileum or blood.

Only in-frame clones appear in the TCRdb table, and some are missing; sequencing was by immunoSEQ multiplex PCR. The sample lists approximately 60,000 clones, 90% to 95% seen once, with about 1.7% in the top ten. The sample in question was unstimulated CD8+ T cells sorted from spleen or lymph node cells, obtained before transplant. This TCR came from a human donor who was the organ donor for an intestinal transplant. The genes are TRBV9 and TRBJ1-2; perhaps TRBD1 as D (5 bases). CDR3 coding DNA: TGTGCCAGCAGCGTCCCAGGGGGCTACACCTTC. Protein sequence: CASSVPGGYTF.